This T cell receptor (beta chain) stems from a study of regulatory T cells in long-lasting Graves disease. Findings and limits, study-wide: TRBV28, TRBJ1-2 and TRBJ2-5 were favored in persistent disease.

On this clonotype: Its specificity is unknown.

In building TCR beta libraries, iRepertoire HTBI primers were used together with Arm-PCR of CDR3 regions. TCRdb itself ran the multiplex PCR reads through MiXCR, one entry per CDR3 protein. The table records 450,000 to 500,000 distinct CDR3 sequences, about 17% of them present only once. Time point described: newly diagnosed GD, antithyroid drugs for less than 3 months. Extracted RNA from PBMCs served as the source of the TCR library. Germline loops: CDR1 SQVTM, CDR2 ANQGSEA. CDR3 size: 12 residues. V lost 5 bases and J lost 5, with 12 bases in between. These data also formed part of another study, on T cells in Graves' hyperthyroidism and ophthalmopathy.

Sequences were derived from peripheral blood mononuclear cells (PBMCs), sampled at new diagnosis, from a patient treated with antithyroid drugs. The rearrangement links TRBV29-1 to TRBJ1-2; a possible D gene is TRBD1 (5 bases). The sequence derives from a man aged 40-50 years with Graves disease. The CDR3 loop is CSVSPGRYGYTF. DNA for the CDR3: TGCAGCGTTTCTCCAGGGCGATATGGCTACACCTTC.